The next 5 T cell receptor beta chains were all read from a single sample in a study of T cell responses to AZD1222 COVID-19 vaccine. Generated by immunoSEQ multiplex PCR, the TCRdb table keeps only in-frame clones and is missing some. The sample lists about 190,000 clones; roughly 91% were seen once. Sequenced material: peripheral blood, taken on day 0 of AZD1222 vaccination. The receptors shown here come from an adult in good health.

Only one count was recorded for this clone. This chain links TRBV6-5 with TRBJ2-1, with D maybe TRBD2 (5 bases). Trimming pared 6 bases from V and 7 bases from J, leaving 10 bases between. This CDR3 has 12 amino acids. The germline gives CDR1 MNHEY, CDR2 SVGAGI. Here the CDR3 DNA reads TGTGCCAGCAGGGAGGACGGGAATGAGCAGTTCTTC. Protein product: CASREDGNEQFF.

The chain has TRBV7-9 and TRBJ2-1, with D possibly being TRBD2 (6 bases). Germline V gene lookup returns CDR1 SEHNR and CDR2 FQNEAQ (reference sequence). Trimming removed 1 base from V and 2 bases from J, with 12 bases in between. The CDR3 is 16 residues long. The CDR3 coding sequence is TGTGCCAGCAGCTTAGATCGCGGGGAAACCTACAATGAGCAGTTCTTC. As protein: CASSLDRGETYNEQFF. Looking up the rest from reference TRBV7-9 and TRBJ2-1 gives the full variable domain: DTGVSQNPRHKITKRGQNVTFRCDPISEHNRLYWYRQTLGQGPEFLTYFQNEAQLEKSRLLSDRFSAERPKGSFSTLEIQRTEQGDSAMYLCASSLDRGETYNEQFFGPGTRLTVL.

J is TRBJ2-1 and V is TRBV18; no definite D call. Trimming removed 1 base from V and 6 bases from J, with 7 bases in between. Germline values: CDR1 KGHSH, CDR2 LQKENI. The CDR3 has 13 amino acids. In nucleotides, the CDR3 is TGTGCCAGCTCACCACACTCCGGCAATGAGCAGTTCTTC. It is translated as CASSPHSGNEQFF.

The V and J genes are TRBV10-3 and TRBJ2-7; 8 nucleotides align to TRBD2. The ends lost 2 bases at V and 3 bases at J; junction bases unmatched: 6. Germline assignment: CDR1 ENHRY and CDR2 SYGVKD. This CDR3 spans 15 amino acids. Written as DNA, the CDR3 is TGTGCCATCAGTGAGGACGGGGGGGTACGCTACGAGCAGTACTTC. The encoded protein is CAISEDGGVRYEQYF.

CDR3 sequence reads: CASSSPSGTAGWNEQFF. The CDR3 region has the DNA TGTGCCAGCAGCTCCCCATCCGGGACGGCGGGCTGGAATGAGCAGTTCTTC. This sequence joins TRBV11-2 and TRBJ2-1; D tentatively reads TRBD1 or TRBD2 (5 bases each). The CDR3 is 17 amino acids. The ends were cut back, 4 bases at V and 7 bases at J, with 23 bases in the middle. CDR1 is SGHAT, CDR2 FQNNGV, per germline.